This is a list of T cell receptor beta chains from one sample in a study of T-cell memory formation after mild COVID-19. TCRdb itself ran the 5' RACE reads through MiXCR, one entry per CDR3 protein. The sample consists of about 200,000 distinct CDR3 sequences, over 7.5% of them appearing once. The sample comprised PBMCs or a T cell subset sorted from them (not recorded which). Receptors were obtained from a man younger than 30 who had mild COVID-19 (a few samples of this study predate the infection). Cell type and time point are not known. Each CDR3 is given with its conserved first and last residue. D genes are given only for firm matches. Some rows mark clone size as missing; the rest say once, few, many or name a class of expanded clone.

TRBJ1-2 - - TRBV29-1 TGCAGCCCTCCCGACAAATTTTATGGCTACACCTTC CSPPDKFYGYTF
TRBJ1-1 many - TRBV7-2 TGTGCCAGCAGCTTAGCGGTAGGCGGTGTCACTGAAGCTTTCTTT CASSLAVGGVTEAFF
TRBJ1-5 - TRBD1 TRBV7-2 TGTGCCAGCAGCTTTGCAGGGGGAACGAATCAGCCCCAGCATTTT CASSFAGGTNQPQHF
TRBJ2-7 - - TRBV7-2 TGTGCCAGCAGCTTAGATAGACAGCGGGCCTACGAGCAGTACTTC CASSLDRQRAYEQYF
TRBJ2-1 many TRBD1 TRBV7-6 TGTGCCAGCAGCACTACAGGACAGGGATACAATGAGCAGTTCTTC CASSTTGQGYNEQFF
TRBJ1-4 - TRBD1 TRBV7-9 TGTGCCAGCAGCCCGGTAATAGGGGGCGGTGAAAAACTGTTTTTT CASSPVIGGGEKLFF
TRBJ2-5 many - TRBV20-1 TGCAGTGCTACGCCCTATGGGGGCGGGGAGACCCAGTACTTC CSATPYGGGETQYF
TRBJ1-1 - TRBD1 TRBV10-3 TGTGCCACCAGGGGGGCGGGCAGGGAGACTGAAGCTTTCTTT CATRGAGRETEAFF
TRBJ2-5 few TRBD2 TRBV7-7 TGTGCCAGCAGCTCTTCTACTAGCGGAGAGACCCAGTACTTC CASSSSTSGETQYF
TRBJ2-3 few TRBD2 TRBV19 TGTGCCAGTAGTATGGCCGGGAGGGAACTCACAGATACGCAGTATTTT CASSMAGRELTDTQYF
TRBJ2-1 - TRBD1 TRBV6-2/TRBV6-3 TGTGCCAGCAGCCCACACCGGGACAGGGGATTCAATGAGCAGTTCTTC CASSPHRDRGFNEQFF
TRBJ2-5 few - TRBV2 TGTGCCAGCGCGTACCAAGAGACCCAGTACTTC CASAYQETQYF
TRBJ2-1 - - TRBV15 TGTGCCACCAGCAGAGATACTCAGGGACCTACCGAGCAGTTCTTC CATSRDTQGPTEQFF
TRBJ1-1 - - TRBV19 TGTGCCAGTACCCCTGGAGCTTATAAGAACACTGAAGCTTTCTTT CASTPGAYKNTEAFF
TRBJ1-2 - - TRBV12-3/TRBV12-4 TGTGCCAGCAGTCTGACCCGCCGGGGCTACACCTTC CASSLTRRGYTF
TRBJ1-4 few TRBD1 TRBV20-1 TGCAGTGCTAGGCGACAGGGGAATGAAAAACTGTTTTTT CSARRQGNEKLFF
TRBJ2-7 few - TRBV7-6 TGTGCCAGCAGTAGTACGCATGAGCAGTACTTC CASSSTHEQYF
TRBJ1-1 - - TRBV6-5 TGTGCCAGCAGTTACGGGGGGAACACTGAAGCTTTCTTT CASSYGGNTEAFF
TRBJ2-3 - TRBD1 TRBV24-1 TGTGCCACCGAGGGACAGGGCACAGATACGCAGTATTTT CATEGQGTDTQYF
TRBJ1-5 few - TRBV5-5 TGTGCCAGCAGCTTGGTAGGGTTTCCCCAGCATTTT CASSLVGFPQHF
TRBJ2-4 few - TRBV28 TGTGCCAGCAGTTTGGCCGAGGCAGGGAAAAACATTCAGTACTTC CASSLAEAGKNIQYF
TRBJ2-5 few - TRBV7-9 TGTGCCAGCAGCTTAGCGTACAGCCGTAATCCCCAGTACTTC CASSLAYSRNPQYF
TRBJ2-1 - - TRBV4-2 TGTGCCAGCAGCCAAGCCCGTGAGCAGTTCTTC CASSQAREQFF
TRBJ2-1 many - TRBV14 TGTGCCAGCAGCCAACTCTCCATATCCTACAATGAGCAGTTCTTC CASSQLSISYNEQFF
TRBJ1-2 - TRBD1 TRBV4-1 TGCGCCAGCAGCCAAGAGTCACAGGGGACTTTATATGGCTACACCTTC CASSQESQGTLYGYTF
TRBJ2-5 many TRBD1 TRBV6-5 TGTGCCAGCAGTTCCCGACAGGGTGGGACCCAGTACTTC CASSSRQGGTQYF
TRBJ2-3 few TRBD2 TRBV7-3 TGTGCCAGCAGCTCTCTAGCGGGGACTAGCACAGATACGCAGTATTTT CASSSLAGTSTDTQYF
TRBJ1-1 few - TRBV7-2 TGTGCCAGCAGCGAGACCTATGGAGTTTTGGTTGAAGCTTTCTTT CASSETYGVLVEAFF
TRBJ2-2 - - TRBV24-1 TGTGCCACCAGTGCTCCCGATACCCAGGGGCCCGGGGAGCTGTTTTTT CATSAPDTQGPGELFF
TRBJ2-1 many - TRBV21-1 TGTGCCAGCATTATACCGGGACCCAGCTACAATGAGCAGTTCTTC CASIIPGPSYNEQFF
TRBJ2-5 - - TRBV11-3 TGTGCCAGCAGCCACTCGGGGGCTGAGGGGACCCAGTACTTC CASSHSGAEGTQYF
TRBJ2-7 few - TRBV9 TGTGCCAGCAGCGGTGGCACCTCGAAAGGGTACGAGCAGTACTTC CASSGGTSKGYEQYF
TRBJ2-3 few TRBD2 TRBV7-2 TGTGCCAGCAGCCTACGACTAGCGGGGAACACAGATACGCAGTATTTT CASSLRLAGNTDTQYF
TRBJ1-2 - - TRBV6-6 TGTGCCAGCAGCCCCCCCCCGGGAGGGAGTGGCTACACCTTC CASSPPPGGSGYTF
TRBJ2-5 many TRBD2 TRBV7-3 TGTGCCAGCAGCGAGGGAGGGTCGAAGGCCCAGTACTTC CASSEGGSKAQYF
TRBJ2-4 few TRBD2 TRBV3-1 TGTGCCAGCAGCCAAGCTGGGACTAGCGGGGGGGCGGCCAAAAACATTCAGTACTTC CASSQAGTSGGAAKNIQYF
TRBJ2-2 few - TRBV18 TGTGCCAGCTCAGGCCTCAACACCGGGGAGCTGTTTTTT CASSGLNTGELFF
TRBJ2-1 - TRBD2 TRBV20-1 TGCAGTGCTAGCTCTCTAGCGGACGACAATGAGCAGTTCTTC CSASSLADDNEQFF
TRBJ1-2 - - TRBV6-5 TGTGCCAGCAGTTACGCCGGACACGTTAGGGGCTACACCTTC CASSYAGHVRGYTF
TRBJ2-2 - TRBD1 TRBV7-2 TGTGCCAGCAGCGGCTTCGGGACAGCTCGGGGTTGGGTTTTT CASSGFGTARGWVF
TRBJ2-5 few - TRBV12-3/TRBV12-4 TGTGCCAGCAGTTTACTTCCAGGGGGGGAGACCCAGTACTTC CASSLLPGGETQYF
TRBJ1-2 many - TRBV20-1 TGCAGTGCTCTGGACGCGCCGTATGGCTACACCTTC CSALDAPYGYTF
TRBJ2-2 few TRBD1 TRBV5-1 TGCGCCAGCAGCAGTCGGGACAGCCCAAACACCGGGGAGCTGTTTTTT CASSSRDSPNTGELFF
TRBJ2-5 few - TRBV3-1 TGTGCCAGCAGCCAAGTGACTAGCCAAGAGACCCAGTACTTC CASSQVTSQETQYF
TRBJ2-6 few - TRBV6-2/TRBV6-3 TGTGCCAGCAGTTTACGCCAACCTGGTGGGGCCAACGTCCTGACTTTC CASSLRQPGGANVLTF
TRBJ2-1 few TRBD2 TRBV29-1 TGCAGCGTTGAAGATTGGCCGGGGGGGCCGAATGAGCAGTTCTTC CSVEDWPGGPNEQFF
TRBJ2-5 few - TRBV5-1 TGCGCCAGCAGCTCGGACAACGTGTTGGGAGAGACCCAGTACTTC CASSSDNVLGETQYF
TRBJ1-3 few TRBD1 TRBV12-3/TRBV12-4 TGTGCCAGCAGTAGGGACAGACTAAACACCATATATTTT CASSRDRLNTIYF
TRBJ2-7 many TRBD1 TRBV29-1 TGCAGCGTTGGGACAGGAGAGATCTACGAGCAGTACTTC CSVGTGEIYEQYF
TRBJ1-1 - - TRBV5-1 TGCGCCAGCAGCTTGCAACCCAGGGGACAATTGAACACTGAAGCTTTCTTT CASSLQPRGQLNTEAFF
TRBJ1-1 - - TRBV7-9 TGTGCCAGCAGCTTATCTTCGGCATGGGGTATGAACACTGAAGCTTTCTTT CASSLSSAWGMNTEAFF
TRBJ1-1 - - TRBV2 TGTGCCAGCAGTGAAACCAGATCTGAAGCTTTCTTT CASSETRSEAFF
TRBJ1-1 many TRBD1 TRBV20-1 TGCAGTGCTAAGATAACAGGGGGCGCAAACACTGAAGCTTTCTTT CSAKITGGANTEAFF
TRBJ1-4 few - TRBV20-1 TGCAGTGCGACCGGGACTAAAAATGAAAAACTGTTTTTT CSATGTKNEKLFF
TRBJ2-3 few - TRBV5-1 TGCGCCAGCAGCCCCCGAGTGGGCGCAGATACGCAGTATTTT CASSPRVGADTQYF
TRBJ2-1 many - TRBV7-3 TGTGCCAGCAGCTCGGGAGCAGAGCAGTTCTTC CASSSGAEQFF
TRBJ2-3 many - TRBV7-2 TGTGCCAGCAGCTTAGGGACGGATACGCAGTATTTT CASSLGTDTQYF